This T cell receptor beta chain was sequenced for a study of PD-1 blockade in classical Hodgkin lymphoma. Study summary: It was nivolumab at 3 mg/kg, given intravenously every 2 weeks, that patients received. Notes on the study in general: Complete responders' baseline diversity resembled that of newly diagnosed patients. At baseline, newly diagnosed patients reportedly showed less TCR diversity than healthy donors.

There was relapse after autologous stem cell transplantation in every patient, and there was variation in brentuximab vedotin exposure. Complete response, partial response or progressive disease constituted the best response categories observed. The V and J ends lost 4 bases and 5 bases, in that order; junction bases with no gene match: 3. The CDR3 is made up of 13 amino acids. Germline V gene sequence: CDR1 SGHRS, CDR2 YFSETQ. Produced via immunoSEQ multiplex PCR; TCRdb's table is partial and in-frame only. The sample holds around 66,000 clones, 70% to 80% seen once. Turning to this clone: Its antigen remains unknown.

The sequencing used peripheral blood mononuclear cells (PBMCs), collected before the second cycle of nivolumab. The sequence was collected from a human donor with classical Hodgkin lymphoma. This chain links TRBV5-1 with TRBJ2-5; 9 nucleotides agree with TRBD2. CDR3 nucleotide sequence: TGCGCCAGCAGCCCCGGACTAGCGGAGACCCAGTACTTC. Encoded protein: CASSPGLAETQYF. The full variable domain, in which reference TRBV5-1 and TRBJ2-5 provide the parts outside the CDR3, is KAGVTQTPRYLIKTRGQQVTLSCSPISGHRSVSWYQQTPGQGLQFLFEYFSETQRNKGNFPGRFSGRQFSNSRSEMNVSTLELGDSALYLCASSPGLAETQYFGPGTRLLVL.